The rows below give T cell receptor beta chains drawn from one sample of a study of blood T cell repertoires in COVID-19. The assay was immunoSEQ multiplex PCR, and TCRdb's table has in-frame clones only and misses some. The data show approximately 150,000 clones, roughly 90% seen once. The source material was peripheral blood. These receptors all stem from a woman aged 60-75 years who had recovered from COVID-19. Both conserved end residues are part of each CDR3. D genes are given only for firm matches. A clone size is listed for some rows: how often the clone was seen (once, few, many), or a class if it is expanded.

clone_size	cdr3_length	j_call	v_call	d_call	cdr3_aa	cdr3_nt
NA	16	TRBJ2-5	TRBV11-2	TRBD1	CASSEGQGALGETQYF	TGTGCCAGCAGCGAGGGTCAGGGGGCATTAGGAGAGACCCAGTACTTC
once	15	TRBJ2-3	TRBV5-1	NA	CASSLMGRGTDTQYF	TGCGCCAGCAGCTTGATGGGCAGGGGAACAGATACGCAGTATTTT
few	17	TRBJ1-6	TRBV2	TRBD1	CASSSESGGTGGSPLHF	TGTGCCAGCAGTAGTGAATCGGGCGGGACAGGAGGTTCACCCCTCCACTTT
NA	15	TRBJ2-2	TRBV27	NA	CASSLRTLNTGELFF	TGTGCCAGCAGTCTCAGAACATTGAACACCGGGGAGCTGTTTTTT
NA	13	TRBJ2-7	TRBV7-8	NA	CASSLAGPYEQYF	TGTGCCAGCAGCTTAGCTGGGCCCTACGAGCAGTACTTC
NA	18	TRBJ1-5	TRBV6-2/TRBV6-3	TRBD1	CASSYHRDRGFRNQPQHF	TGTGCCAGCAGTTATCATCGGGACAGGGGGTTTCGCAATCAGCCCCAGCATTTT
NA	14	TRBJ2-1	TRBV3-1/TRBV3-2	NA	CASSPTLVYNEQFF	TGTGCCAGCAGCCCAACCCTAGTTTACAATGAGCAGTTCTTC
NA	16	TRBJ2-7	TRBV14	TRBD2	CASSLVTLASGAEQYF	TGTGCCAGCAGCCTGGTGACGTTGGCTAGCGGGGCCGAGCAGTACTTC
NA	16	TRBJ2-3	TRBV5-1	TRBD1	CASSSGTGGSTDTQYF	TGCGCCAGCAGCTCCGGGACAGGGGGTTCCACAGATACGCAGTATTTT
NA	13	TRBJ1-2	TRBV15	NA	CATSSDRGGGYTF	TGTGCCACCAGCAGCGATAGGGGTGGGGGCTACACCTTC
NA	13	TRBJ2-2	TRBV28	NA	CASTALNTGELFF	TGTGCCAGCACTGCACTAAACACCGGGGAGCTGTTTTTT
NA	16	TRBJ2-5	TRBV5-1	NA	CASSLERQFSQETQYF	TGCGCCAGCAGCTTGGAACGACAGTTCTCACAAGAGACCCAGTACTTC
NA	16	TRBJ1-2	TRBV7-8	TRBD1	CASSPRGQGGLYGYTF	TGTGCCAGCAGCCCTAGGGGGCAGGGGGGTCTCTATGGCTACACCTTC
NA	13	TRBJ1-3	TRBV6-5	TRBD1	CASGTGSGNTIYF	TGTGCCAGCGGGACAGGGTCAGGAAACACCATATATTTT
NA	14	TRBJ2-3	TRBV7-9	NA	CASSTGQAGDTQYF	TGTGCCAGCAGCACCGGCCAAGCAGGGGATACGCAGTATTTT
NA	13	TRBJ2-7	TRBV29-1	NA	CSVETGKTYEQYF	TGCAGCGTTGAGACCGGGAAAACCTACGAGCAGTACTTC
NA	17	TRBJ2-3	TRBV10-3	TRBD1	CAISESTLRTGGRTQYF	TGTGCCATCAGTGAGTCGACTCTGAGGACAGGGGGTCGGACGCAGTATTTT
NA	16	TRBJ1-5	TRBV10-3	NA	CAIKSWWRDSNQPQHF	TGTGCCATCAAGAGCTGGTGGAGGGATAGCAATCAGCCCCAGCATTTT
NA	14	TRBJ2-2	TRBV19	NA	CASSIAWRTGELFF	TGTGCCAGTAGTATCGCGTGGAGGACCGGGGAGCTGTTTTTT
NA	13	TRBJ1-2	TRBV7-6	TRBD1	CASSAGQVGGYTF	TGTGCCAGCAGCGCAGGACAGGTCGGTGGCTACACCTTC
NA	14	TRBJ1-3	TRBV7-8	NA	CASRVDVTGDTIYF	TGTGCCAGCCGTGTCGATGTAACGGGAGACACCATATATTTT
NA	13	TRBJ1-2	TRBV29-1	TRBD1	CSVEGTEYYGYTF	TGCAGCGTTGAGGGGACAGAGTACTATGGCTACACCTTC
NA	13	TRBJ2-3	TRBV11-3	NA	CASSLGAKDTQYF	TGTGCCAGCAGCCTGGGGGCGAAGGATACGCAGTATTTT
NA	13	TRBJ1-2	TRBV11-2	NA	CASSLSGGDGYTF	TGTGCCAGCAGCTTGTCGGGGGGCGATGGCTACACCTTC
NA	16	TRBJ2-2	TRBV27	TRBD1	CASSGLGQGKAGELFF	TGTGCCAGCAGTGGATTGGGACAGGGAAAAGCCGGGGAGCTGTTTTTT
NA	14	TRBJ2-7	TRBV5-1	TRBD2	CASSLSSGSYEQYF	TGCGCCAGCAGCCTCTCTAGCGGCTCCTACGAGCAGTACTTC
NA	18	TRBJ2-7	TRBV28	NA	CASSVGPGATPQAYEQYF	TGTGCCAGCAGCGTTGGACCAGGGGCCACTCCGCAGGCCTACGAGCAGTACTTC
NA	15	TRBJ1-6	TRBV7-2	TRBD1	CASSPGGTGNSPLHF	TGTGCCAGCAGCCCTGGGGGGACAGGGAATTCACCCCTCCACTTT
NA	13	TRBJ1-5	TRBV28	NA	CASSPSGRQPQHF	TGTGCCAGCAGTCCCTCTGGGCGTCAGCCCCAGCATTTT
NA	13	TRBJ2-7	TRBV19	TRBD2	CATREGKPYEQYF	TGTGCAACCCGGGAGGGGAAGCCCTACGAGCAGTACTTC
NA	15	TRBJ2-1	TRBV19	TRBD1	CASTPGQAAKGEQFF	TGTGCCAGTACCCCAGGACAGGCCGCCAAGGGTGAGCAGTTCTTC